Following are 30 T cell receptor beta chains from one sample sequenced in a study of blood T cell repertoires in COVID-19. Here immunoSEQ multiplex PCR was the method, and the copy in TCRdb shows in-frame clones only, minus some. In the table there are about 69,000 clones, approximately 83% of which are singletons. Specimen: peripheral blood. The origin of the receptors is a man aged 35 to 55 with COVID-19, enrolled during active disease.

The CDR3 is CASSSQGRENGYTF. The CDR3 coding sequence is TGTGCCAGCAGTTCGCAGGGGAGGGAAAATGGCTACACCTTC. The rearrangement joins TRBV6-5 to TRBJ1-2; maybe TRBD1 (6 bases). The CDR3 totals 14 residues. The ends were cut back, 4 bases at V and 6 bases at J, with 15 bases in the middle. CDR1 is MNHEY and CDR2 is SVGAGI in the germline V gene.

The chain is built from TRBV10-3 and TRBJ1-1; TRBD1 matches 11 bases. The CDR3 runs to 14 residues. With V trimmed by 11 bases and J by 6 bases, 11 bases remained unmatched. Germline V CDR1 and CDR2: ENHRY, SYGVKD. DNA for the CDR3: TGTGCCTCCCAAACCCCGGGACAGGGGGCTGAAGCTTTCTTT. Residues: CASQTPGQGAEAFF.

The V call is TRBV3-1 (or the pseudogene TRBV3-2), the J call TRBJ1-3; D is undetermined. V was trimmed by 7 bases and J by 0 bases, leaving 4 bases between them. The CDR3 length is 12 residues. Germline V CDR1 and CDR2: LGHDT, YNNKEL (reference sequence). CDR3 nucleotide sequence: TGTGCCAGCACAGACTCTGGAAACACCATATATTTT. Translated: CASTDSGNTIYF.

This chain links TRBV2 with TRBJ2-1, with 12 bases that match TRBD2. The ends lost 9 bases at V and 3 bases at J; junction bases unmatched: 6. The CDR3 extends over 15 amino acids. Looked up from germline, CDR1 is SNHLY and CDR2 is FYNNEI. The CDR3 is CARELTSGGYNEQFF. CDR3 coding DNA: TGTGCCAGGGAGCTGACTAGCGGGGGCTACAATGAGCAGTTCTTC.

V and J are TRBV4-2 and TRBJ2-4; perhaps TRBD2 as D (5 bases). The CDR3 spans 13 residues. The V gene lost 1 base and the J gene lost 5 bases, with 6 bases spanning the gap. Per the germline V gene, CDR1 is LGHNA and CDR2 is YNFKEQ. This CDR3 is CASSQVGENIQYF. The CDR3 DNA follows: TGTGCCAGCAGCCAAGTCGGGGAAAACATTCAGTACTTC.

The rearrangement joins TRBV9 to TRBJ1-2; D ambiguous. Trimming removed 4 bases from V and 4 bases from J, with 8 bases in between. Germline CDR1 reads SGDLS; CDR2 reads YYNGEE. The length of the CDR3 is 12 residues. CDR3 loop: CASSPSSYGYTF. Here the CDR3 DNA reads TGTGCCAGCAGCCCGTCTTCCTATGGCTACACCTTC.

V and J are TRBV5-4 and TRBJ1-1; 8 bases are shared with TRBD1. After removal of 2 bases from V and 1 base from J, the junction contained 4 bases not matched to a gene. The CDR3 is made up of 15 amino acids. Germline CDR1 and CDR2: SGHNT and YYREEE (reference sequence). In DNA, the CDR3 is TGTGCCAGCAGCTTACAGGGGGTATGGAACACTGAAGCTTTCTTT. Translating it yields CASSLQGVWNTEAFF.

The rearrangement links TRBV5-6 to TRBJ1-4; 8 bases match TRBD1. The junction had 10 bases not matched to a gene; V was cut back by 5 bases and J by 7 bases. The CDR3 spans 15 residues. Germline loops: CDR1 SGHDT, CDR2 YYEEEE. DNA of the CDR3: TGTGCCAGCAGGACCCAGACAGGGGCGTTTGAAAAACTGTTTTTT. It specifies CASRTQTGAFEKLFF.

DNA for the CDR3: TGCGCCAGCAGCTTGGCCCCCCTTGGGCAGGGCAGCACAGATACGCAGTATTTT. Protein sequence: CASSLAPLGQGSTDTQYF. V and J are TRBV5-1 and TRBJ2-3; tentative D call: TRBD1 (5 bases). This CDR3 is 18 amino acids long. Germline loops: CDR1 SGHRS, CDR2 YFSETQ. The V gene lost 0 bases and the J gene lost 0 bases, with 17 bases spanning the gap.

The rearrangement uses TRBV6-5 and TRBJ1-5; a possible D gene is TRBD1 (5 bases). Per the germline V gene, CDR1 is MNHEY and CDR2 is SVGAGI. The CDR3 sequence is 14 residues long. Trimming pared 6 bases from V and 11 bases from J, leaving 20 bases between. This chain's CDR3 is CASSSEAGSRSQHF. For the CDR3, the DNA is TGTGCCAGCAGCTCAGAAGCAGGGTCCAGATCCCAGCATTTT.

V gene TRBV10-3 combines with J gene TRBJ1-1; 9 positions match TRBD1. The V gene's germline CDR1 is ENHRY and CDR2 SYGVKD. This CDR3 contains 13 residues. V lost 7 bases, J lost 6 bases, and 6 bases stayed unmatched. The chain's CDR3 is CAITGTGIAEAFF. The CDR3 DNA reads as TGTGCCATCACCGGGACAGGGATCGCTGAAGCTTTCTTT.

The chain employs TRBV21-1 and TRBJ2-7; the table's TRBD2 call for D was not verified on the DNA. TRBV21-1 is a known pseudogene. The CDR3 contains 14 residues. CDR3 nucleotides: TGTGCCAGCAGCGGGAGTCACTCAGCCTACGAGCAGTACTTC. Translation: CASSGSHSAYEQYF.

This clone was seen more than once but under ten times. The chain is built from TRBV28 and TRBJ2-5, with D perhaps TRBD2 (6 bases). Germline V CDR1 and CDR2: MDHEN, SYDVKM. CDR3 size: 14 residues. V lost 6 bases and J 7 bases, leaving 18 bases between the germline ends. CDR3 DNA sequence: TGTGCCAGCAGCTCCGGGAGCCTGACTGTGACCCAGTACTTC. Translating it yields CASSSGSLTVTQYF. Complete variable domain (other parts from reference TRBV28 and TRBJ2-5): DVKVTQSSRYLVKRTGEKVFLECVQDMDHENMFWYRQDPGLGLRLIYFSYDVKMKEKGDIPEGYSVSREKKERFSLILESASTNQTSMYLCASSSGSLTVTQYFGPGTRLLVL.

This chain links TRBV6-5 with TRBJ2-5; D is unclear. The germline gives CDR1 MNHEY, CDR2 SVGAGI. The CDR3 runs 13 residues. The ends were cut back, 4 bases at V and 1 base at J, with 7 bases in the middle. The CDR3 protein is CASSSVPQETQYF. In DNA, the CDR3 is TGTGCCAGCAGTTCCGTTCCCCAAGAGACCCAGTACTTC.

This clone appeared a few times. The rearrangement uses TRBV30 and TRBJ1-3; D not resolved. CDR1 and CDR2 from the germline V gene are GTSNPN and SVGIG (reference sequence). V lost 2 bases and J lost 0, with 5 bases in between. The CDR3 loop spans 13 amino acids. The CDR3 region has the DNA TGTGCCTGGAGTAGACTCTCTGGAAACACCATATATTTT. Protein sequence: CAWSRLSGNTIYF.

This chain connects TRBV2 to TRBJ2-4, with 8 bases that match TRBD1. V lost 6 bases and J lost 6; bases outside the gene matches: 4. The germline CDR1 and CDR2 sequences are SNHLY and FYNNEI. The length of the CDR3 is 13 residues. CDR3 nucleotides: TGTGCCAGCAGCGTCGACAGGGGAAACATTCAGTACTTC. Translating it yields CASSVDRGNIQYF.

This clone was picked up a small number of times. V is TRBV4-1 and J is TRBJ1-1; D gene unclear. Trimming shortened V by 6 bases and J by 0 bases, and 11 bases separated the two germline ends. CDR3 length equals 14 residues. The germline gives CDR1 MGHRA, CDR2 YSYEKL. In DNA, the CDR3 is TGCGCCAGCAGGGGCCCTACAGTGAACACTGAAGCTTTCTTT. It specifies CASRGPTVNTEAFF.

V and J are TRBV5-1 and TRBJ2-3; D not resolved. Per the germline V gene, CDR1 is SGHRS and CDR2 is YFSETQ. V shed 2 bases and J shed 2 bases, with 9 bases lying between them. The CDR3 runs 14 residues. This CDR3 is CASSLEQNTDTQYF. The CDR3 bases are TGCGCCAGCAGCTTAGAACAGAACACAGATACGCAGTATTTT. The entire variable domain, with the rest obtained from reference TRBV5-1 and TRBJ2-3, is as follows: KAGVTQTPRYLIKTRGQQVTLSCSPISGHRSVSWYQQTPGQGLQFLFEYFSETQRNKGNFPGRFSGRQFSNSRSEMNVSTLELGDSALYLCASSLEQNTDTQYFGPGTRLTVL.

CDR3 in amino acids: CASSFHGGGDEQYF. The CDR3 coding sequence is TGTGCCAGCAGCTTCCACGGAGGCGGGGACGAGCAGTACTTC. This chain uses TRBV7-2 with TRBJ2-5, with a tentative D call TRBD2 (6 bases). The closer fit of TRBJ2-7 to the DNA end suggests the J call may be wrong. In germline, CDR1 is SGHTA, CDR2 FQGNSA. CDR3 length equals 14 residues.

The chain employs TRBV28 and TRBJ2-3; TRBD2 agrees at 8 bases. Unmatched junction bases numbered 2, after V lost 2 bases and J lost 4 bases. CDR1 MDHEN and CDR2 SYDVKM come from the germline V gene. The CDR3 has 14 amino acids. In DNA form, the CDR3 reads TGTGCCAGCAGTTTAACGGGGGGGCCAGATACGCAGTATTTT. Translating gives CASSLTGGPDTQYF.

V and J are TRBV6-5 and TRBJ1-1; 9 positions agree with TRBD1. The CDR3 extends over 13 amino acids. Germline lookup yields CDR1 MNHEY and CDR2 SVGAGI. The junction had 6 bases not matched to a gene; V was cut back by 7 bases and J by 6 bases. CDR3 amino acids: CASNGQGTPEAFF. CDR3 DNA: TGTGCCAGCAATGGACAGGGGACGCCTGAAGCTTTCTTT.

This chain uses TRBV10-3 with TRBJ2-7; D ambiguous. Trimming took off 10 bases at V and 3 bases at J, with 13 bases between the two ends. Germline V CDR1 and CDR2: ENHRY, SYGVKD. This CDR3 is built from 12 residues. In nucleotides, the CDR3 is TGTGCCACCATGCCATTCGGCTACGAGCAGTACTTC. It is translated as CATMPFGYEQYF.

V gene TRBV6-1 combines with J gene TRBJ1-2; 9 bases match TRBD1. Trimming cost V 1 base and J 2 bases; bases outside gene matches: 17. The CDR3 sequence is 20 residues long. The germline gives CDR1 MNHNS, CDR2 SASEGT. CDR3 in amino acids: CASSEVRVGQGAGKNYGYTF. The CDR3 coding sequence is TGTGCCAGCAGTGAAGTGAGAGTGGGACAGGGAGCAGGTAAAAACTATGGCTACACCTTC.

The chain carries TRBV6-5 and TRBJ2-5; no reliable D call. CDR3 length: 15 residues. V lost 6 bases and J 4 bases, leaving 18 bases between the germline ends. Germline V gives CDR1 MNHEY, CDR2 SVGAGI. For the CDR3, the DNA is TGTGCCAGCAGACGGAAGACTCATTTCCCAGAGACCCAGTACTTC. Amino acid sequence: CASRRKTHFPETQYF.

CDR3 region: CASSKTSVSRETQYF. The CDR3 nucleotides are TGTGCCAGCAGCAAGACTAGCGTGTCTAGGGAGACCCAGTACTTC. V usage is TRBV13 and J usage is TRBJ2-5; 8 bases are shared with TRBD2. The CDR3 sequence is 15 residues long. V shed 5 bases and J 5 bases; nucleotides not matched to a gene: 10. Looked up from germline, CDR1 is PRHDT and CDR2 is FYEKMQ (reference sequence).

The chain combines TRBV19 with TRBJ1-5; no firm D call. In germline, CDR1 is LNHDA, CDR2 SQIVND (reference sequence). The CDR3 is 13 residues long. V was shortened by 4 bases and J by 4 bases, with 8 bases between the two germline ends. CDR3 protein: CASSNRVNQPQHF. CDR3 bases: TGTGCCAGTAGTAATCGGGTAAATCAGCCCCAGCATTTT.

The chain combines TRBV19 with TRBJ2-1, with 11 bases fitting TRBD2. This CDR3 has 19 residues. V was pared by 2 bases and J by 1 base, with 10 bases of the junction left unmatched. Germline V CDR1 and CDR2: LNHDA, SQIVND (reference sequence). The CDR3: CASSIQSLAGGRSYNEQFF. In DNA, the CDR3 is TGTGCCAGTAGTATACAATCCCTAGCGGGGGGAAGATCCTACAATGAGCAGTTCTTC.

CDR3 loop: CASSSQEVGGAFF. CDR3 sequence (DNA): TGTGCCAGTAGTAGCCAGGAGGTCGGCGGGGCTTTCTTT. The chain employs TRBV19 and TRBJ1-1; D is unresolved. Between the trimmed V and J ends, which lost 4 bases and 11 bases, there was a span of 17 bases. CDR1 LNHDA and CDR2 SQIVND come from the germline V gene (reference sequence). This CDR3 has 13 amino acids.

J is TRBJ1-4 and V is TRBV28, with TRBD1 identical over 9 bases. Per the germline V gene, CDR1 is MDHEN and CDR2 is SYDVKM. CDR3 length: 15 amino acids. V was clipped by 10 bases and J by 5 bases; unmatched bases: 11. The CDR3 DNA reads TGTGCCACCAGCTCGATTGGACAGGGGAATGAAAAACTGTTTTTT. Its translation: CATSSIGQGNEKLFF.

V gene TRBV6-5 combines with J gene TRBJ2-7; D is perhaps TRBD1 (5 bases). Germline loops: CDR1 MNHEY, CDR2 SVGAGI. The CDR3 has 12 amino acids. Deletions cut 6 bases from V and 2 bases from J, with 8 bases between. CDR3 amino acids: CASRDTPYEQYF. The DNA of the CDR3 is TGTGCCAGCAGGGACACCCCCTACGAGCAGTACTTC.